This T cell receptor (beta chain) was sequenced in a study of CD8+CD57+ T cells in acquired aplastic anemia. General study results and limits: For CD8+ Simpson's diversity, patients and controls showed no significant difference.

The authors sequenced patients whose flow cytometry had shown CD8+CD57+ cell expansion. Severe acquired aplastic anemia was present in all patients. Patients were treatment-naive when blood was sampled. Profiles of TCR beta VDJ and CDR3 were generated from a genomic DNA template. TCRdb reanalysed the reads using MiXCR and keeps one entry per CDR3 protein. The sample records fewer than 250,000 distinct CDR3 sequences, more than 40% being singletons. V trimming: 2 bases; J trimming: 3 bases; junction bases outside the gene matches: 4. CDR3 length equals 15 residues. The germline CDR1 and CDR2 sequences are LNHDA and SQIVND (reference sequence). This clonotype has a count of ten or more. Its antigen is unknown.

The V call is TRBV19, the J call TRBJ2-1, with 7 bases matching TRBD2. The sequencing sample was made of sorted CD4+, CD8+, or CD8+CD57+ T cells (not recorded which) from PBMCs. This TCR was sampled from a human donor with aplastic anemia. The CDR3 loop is CASSILAVHYNEQFF. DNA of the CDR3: TGTGCCAGTAGTATACTAGCGGTACACTACAATGAGCAGTTCTTC. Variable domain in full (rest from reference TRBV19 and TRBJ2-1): DGGITQSPKYLFRKEGQNVTLSCEQNLNHDAMYWYRQDPGQGLRLIYYSQIVNDFQKGDIAEGYSVSREKKESFPLTVTSAQKNPTAFYLCASSILAVHYNEQFFGPGTRLTVL.